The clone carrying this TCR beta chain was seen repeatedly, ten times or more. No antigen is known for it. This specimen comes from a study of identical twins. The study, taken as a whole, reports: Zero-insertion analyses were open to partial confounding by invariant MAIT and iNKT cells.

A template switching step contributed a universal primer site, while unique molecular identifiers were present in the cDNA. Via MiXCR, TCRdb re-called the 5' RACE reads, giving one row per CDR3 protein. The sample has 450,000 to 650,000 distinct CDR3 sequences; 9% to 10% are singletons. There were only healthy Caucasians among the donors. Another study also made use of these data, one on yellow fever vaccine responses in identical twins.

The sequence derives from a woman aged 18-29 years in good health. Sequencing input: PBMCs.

CDR3 DNA sequence: TGCGCCAGCAGCTTGGCCCCCAACGTGTTTGATACGCAGTATTTT. Encoded protein: CASSLAPNVFDTQYF. The chain couples TRBV5-1 to TRBJ2-3; D gene uncertain. Trimming pared 0 bases from V and 6 bases from J, leaving 14 bases between. CDR3 length equals 15 residues. Germline CDR1 reads SGHRS; CDR2 reads YFSETQ.